The 28 T cell receptor beta chains below come from one sample, sequenced in a study of shared clonotypes between healthy human individuals. Profiled with immunoSEQ multiplex PCR; TCRdb holds only in-frame clones, not every one. Seen here are some 2 million clones, about 94% observed once, and the top ten hold under 1.5%. CD45RO-negative, CCR7-positively selected cells formed the naive CD8 fraction, excluding terminally differentiated effector memory CD45RA+ cells. The sequenced sample was naive CD8+ T cells sorted from blood. Receptors originate from a man aged 18 to 29 in good health.

The chain employs TRBV11-2 and TRBJ2-2; D gene unclear. Trimming cost V 5 bases and J 2 bases, with 18 bases left between them. CDR3 length equals 17 residues. Germline assignment: CDR1 SGHAT and CDR2 FQNNGV. Written as DNA, the CDR3 is TGTGCCAGCAGCCCCTATAGACACGAAAGTAACACCGGGGAGCTGTTTTTT. Amino acid sequence: CASSPYRHESNTGELFF. The whole variable domain, remainder taken from reference TRBV11-2 and TRBJ2-2, is EAGVAQSPRYKIIEKRQSVAFWCNPISGHATLYWYQQILGQGPKLLIQFQNNGVVDDSQLPKDRFSAERLKGVDSTLKIQPAKLEDSAVYLCASSPYRHESNTGELFFGEGSRLTVL.

The CDR3 nucleotides read TGTGCCTGGAGTACGACGGGCTCTGGAAACACCATATATTTT. This encodes CAWSTTGSGNTIYF. V and J are TRBV30 and TRBJ1-3; D is undetermined. Germline CDR1 GTSNPN, CDR2 SVGIG (reference sequence). The V and J ends lost 2 bases and 0 bases respectively, with 8 bases between them. This CDR3 region has 14 residues. Together with reference TRBV30 and TRBJ1-3, the CDR3 gives the full variable domain: SQTIHQWPATLVQPVGSPLSLECTVEGTSNPNLYWYRQAAGRGLQLLFYSVGIGQISSEVPQNLSASRPQDRQFILSSKKLLLSDSGFYLCAWSTTGSGNTIYFGEGSWLTVV.

The V and J genes are TRBV7-5 and TRBJ2-3; the table's D call of TRBD1 was not tested on the DNA. TRBV7-5 is an annotated pseudogene. The CDR3 is made up of 16 amino acids. CDR3 coding DNA: TGTGCCAGAAGCTTCACATACAGGGGGGACACAGATACGCAGTATTTT. Its translation: CARSFTYRGDTDTQYF.

The V gene is TRBV28, the J gene TRBJ2-7, with TRBD2 identical over 10 bases. The CDR3 has 15 residues. The ends lost 2 bases at V and 4 bases at J; junction bases unmatched: 5. Germline CDR1 is MDHEN and CDR2 is SYDVKM. CDR3 sequence: CASSLRLAGVYEQYF. CDR3 in DNA: TGTGCCAGCAGTTTAAGGCTAGCGGGGGTATACGAGCAGTACTTC.

The V and J genes are TRBV9 and TRBJ1-1; no clear D. V lost 3 bases to trimming and J lost 5 bases, with 5 bases between them. The germline V gene encodes CDR1 SGDLS and CDR2 YYNGEE. The CDR3 spans 11 residues. CDR3 protein: CASSAGTEAFF. The CDR3 DNA reads as TGTGCCAGCAGCGCCGGGACTGAAGCTTTCTTT.

The chain joins TRBV10-3 to TRBJ1-3; possibly TRBD1 for D (5 bases). The CDR3 runs to 17 residues. CDR1 ENHRY and CDR2 SYGVKD come from the germline V gene. The germline V and J ends were trimmed by 3 bases and 2 bases, with 17 bases remaining between them. The CDR3 spells CAISDPQTGQAGNTIYF. In nucleotides, the CDR3 is TGTGCCATCAGTGACCCCCAGACCGGACAAGCTGGAAACACCATATATTTT.

The chain uses TRBV4-3 and TRBJ2-1, with a weak D call TRBD2 (5 bases). The CDR3 spans 15 residues. Germline values: CDR1 LGHNA, CDR2 YSLEER. V was cut by 0 bases and J by 2 bases, with 8 bases left in between. The DNA for the CDR3 is TGCGCCAGCAGCCAAGAGGAAGCGGCCTACAATGAGCAGTTCTTC. Amino acids: CASSQEEAAYNEQFF.

This chain connects TRBV18 to TRBJ2-7, with 9 bases identical to TRBD2. Germline V gene sequence: CDR1 KGHSH, CDR2 LQKENI. This CDR3 has 15 residues. The V and J ends lost 0 bases and 5 bases, in that order; junction bases with no gene match: 5. The CDR3 loop reads CASSPPGGGAHEQYF. The CDR3 DNA is TGTGCCAGCTCACCACCGGGCGGGGGGGCCCACGAGCAGTACTTC.

This sequence joins TRBV10-3 and TRBJ2-1, with TRBD1 identical over 8 bases. The germline CDR1 and CDR2 sequences are ENHRY and SYGVKD. The V and J ends lost 2 bases and 3 bases, in that order; junction bases with no gene match: 3. The CDR3 length is 15 residues. CDR3 residues: CAISEPDRGYNEQFF. The CDR3, as DNA: TGTGCCATCAGTGAGCCAGACAGGGGCTACAATGAGCAGTTCTTC.

The gene calls are TRBV5-4 and TRBJ2-3; 7 nucleotides align to TRBD2. Germline CDR1 reads SGHNT; CDR2 reads YYREEE (reference sequence). The J segment lost 2 bases and the V segment lost 3 bases, leaving 9 bases of the junction unmatched. This CDR3 spans 16 amino acids. The CDR3: CASSYEGLLTTDTQYF. CDR3 DNA sequence: TGTGCCAGCAGCTACGAGGGACTACTTACCACAGATACGCAGTATTTT.

This rearrangement joins TRBV7-2 to TRBJ1-1; tentative D call: TRBD1 (6 bases). With 0 bases removed from V and 6 bases from J, the gap between germline ends came to 8 bases. CDR1 and CDR2 (germline): SGHTA, FQGNSA. The CDR3 spans 13 residues. CDR3 bases: TGTGCCAGCAGCTTAGCCACAGGGTCTGAAGCTTTCTTT. Translating gives CASSLATGSEAFF.

The chain uses TRBV30 and TRBJ1-5; D call uncertain. The germline CDR1 and CDR2 sequences are GTSNPN and SVGIG (reference sequence). CDR3 length equals 13 residues. The ends were cut back, 0 bases at V and 8 bases at J, with 11 bases in the middle. The CDR3 loop reads CAWSVTSVEPQHF. The CDR3 DNA is TGTGCCTGGAGTGTGACTTCCGTCGAGCCCCAGCATTTT. The full variable domain, completed using reference TRBV30 and TRBJ1-5, is SQTIHQWPATLVQPVGSPLSLECTVEGTSNPNLYWYRQAAGRGLQLLFYSVGIGQISSEVPQNLSASRPQDRQFILSSKKLLLSDSGFYLCAWSVTSVEPQHFGDGTRLSIL.

This chain uses TRBV11-2 with TRBJ1-3, with a tentative D call TRBD1 (6 bases). Between the trimmed V and J ends, which lost 2 bases and 0 bases, there was a span of 17 bases. Germline V gene lookup returns CDR1 SGHAT and CDR2 FQNNGV. This CDR3 region has 18 residues. The CDR3 region has the DNA TGTGCCAGCAGCTTAATATATGGGGGGCATAGCTCTGGAAACACCATATATTTT. This translates into CASSLIYGGHSSGNTIYF. Full variable domain (missing parts from reference TRBV11-2 and TRBJ1-3): EAGVAQSPRYKIIEKRQSVAFWCNPISGHATLYWYQQILGQGPKLLIQFQNNGVVDDSQLPKDRFSAERLKGVDSTLKIQPAKLEDSAVYLCASSLIYGGHSSGNTIYFGEGSWLTVV.

The chain links TRBV7-9 to TRBJ1-6; TRBD1 matches at 7 bases. Per the germline V gene, CDR1 is SEHNR and CDR2 is FQNEAQ (reference sequence). Germline trimming cut 5 bases from V and 10 bases from J; bases unmatched to any gene: 14. CDR3 length: 16 residues. The CDR3 bases are TGTGCCAGCAGCCTAAGGCCGCCGACAGGGCAATCACCCCTCCACTTT. Its translation is CASSLRPPTGQSPLHF.

J is TRBJ2-3 and V is TRBV11-3; D ambiguous. The CDR3 loop spans 14 amino acids. Trimming removed 5 bases from V and 5 bases from J, with 14 bases in between. CDR1 and CDR2 (germline): SGHNT, YENEEA. The CDR3 sequence is CASSPYGVGDTQYF. The CDR3 bases are TGTGCCAGCAGCCCCTATGGGGTAGGAGATACGCAGTATTTT.

This chain joins TRBV19 and TRBJ1-2, with 7 bases that match TRBD1. Germline loops: CDR1 LNHDA, CDR2 SQIVND (reference sequence). Germline trimming cut 5 bases from V and 4 bases from J; bases unmatched to any gene: 10. CDR3 size: 15 residues. The CDR3 DNA reads as TGTGCCAGTAGTGGACCGGACAGGTTCTTCTATGGCTACACCTTC. This codes for CASSGPDRFFYGYTF.

The chain uses TRBV2 and TRBJ2-7; D is perhaps TRBD2 (6 bases). CDR1 is SNHLY, CDR2 FYNNEI, per germline. The V and J ends lost 0 bases and 0 bases respectively, with 9 bases between them. The CDR3 consists of 15 residues. As DNA, the CDR3 is TGTGCCAGCAGTGAAGCGGGGGGTGACTCCTACGAGCAGTACTTC. This codes for CASSEAGGDSYEQYF.

The rearrangement links TRBV4-3 to TRBJ2-7; no definite D call. The CDR3 runs 14 residues. The V end lost 0 bases, the J end lost 5 bases, and 11 bases lay between the germline ends. Germline CDR1 reads LGHNA; CDR2 reads YSLEER. The CDR3: CASSQDLTPHEQYF. The CDR3 DNA reads TGCGCCAGCAGCCAAGATTTGACGCCCCACGAGCAGTACTTC.

The chain links TRBV2 to TRBJ1-2; D is ambiguous. V was pared by 4 bases and J by 7 bases, with 16 bases between. Germline V lookup: CDR1 SNHLY, CDR2 FYNNEI. The CDR3 covers 14 residues. The CDR3 sequence is CASSVGVTTGGYTF. The CDR3 DNA is TGTGCCAGCAGTGTAGGCGTTACAACGGGTGGCTACACCTTC.

The gene calls are TRBV6-6 and TRBJ2-7; D is possibly TRBD2 (6 bases). Trimming took 2 bases from V and 0 from J, leaving 14 bases between them. Germline CDR1 and CDR2: MNHNY and SVGAGI (reference sequence). This CDR3 region has 16 residues. This CDR3 reads CASSYHPRESSYEQYF. The CDR3 DNA is TGTGCCAGCAGTTACCATCCACGGGAGAGCTCCTACGAGCAGTACTTC.

The chain carries TRBV19 and TRBJ2-1; no clear D. V was pared by 3 bases and J by 8 bases, with 5 bases between. CDR1 and CDR2 (germline): LNHDA, SQIVND (reference sequence). The CDR3 contains 11 residues. The CDR3 sequence: CASSIFDEQFF. CDR3 DNA sequence: TGTGCCAGTAGTATTTTTGATGAGCAGTTCTTC.

The chain couples TRBV27 to TRBJ2-2, with 8 bases lining up with TRBD2. Germline CDR1 MNHEY, CDR2 SMNVEV (reference sequence). With V trimmed by 6 bases and J by 1 base, 7 bases remained unmatched. The CDR3 runs 16 residues. In DNA form, the CDR3 reads TGTGCCAGCAGGGGACTAGGACCATTGAACACCGGGGAGCTGTTTTTT. As protein: CASRGLGPLNTGELFF.

The chain employs TRBV29-1 and TRBJ2-1; D tentatively reads TRBD1 or TRBD2 (5 bases each). Germline V CDR1 and CDR2: SQVTM, ANQGSEA. V was clipped by 1 base and J by 2 bases, with 12 bases between them. CDR3 size: 15 residues. CDR3 DNA sequence: TGCAGCGTTGAAGGGCATATGGGACCCTACAATGAGCAGTTCTTC. It yields the protein CSVEGHMGPYNEQFF.

This CDR3 reads CASSPGGTGLTEAFF. In DNA, the CDR3 is TGTGCCAGCAGTCCAGGGGGGACAGGGCTCACTGAAGCTTTCTTT. This chain links TRBV6-4 with TRBJ1-1, with 9 positions matching TRBD1. The CDR3 runs to 15 residues. V was clipped by 5 bases and J by 4 bases; unmatched bases: 8. Germline CDR1 reads MRHNA; CDR2 reads SNTAGT.

The chain has TRBV9 and TRBJ2-1, with 14 nucleotides matching TRBD2. The CDR3 spans 18 residues. J was trimmed by 0 bases and V by 4 bases; bases with no gene match: 6. Germline assignment: CDR1 SGDLS and CDR2 YYNGEE. The CDR3 spells CASSLTGTSGSSYNEQFF. CDR3 DNA sequence: TGTGCCAGCAGCCTAACGGGGACTAGCGGGAGCTCCTACAATGAGCAGTTCTTC.

The chain couples TRBV6-6 to TRBJ2-7; no firm D call. CDR1 and CDR2 from the germline V gene are MNHNY and SVGAGI (reference sequence). V was pared by 2 bases and J by 6 bases, with 8 bases between. The CDR3 totals 12 residues. DNA for the CDR3: TGTGCCAGCAGTTACGCAGGTCCCGAGCAGTACTTC. Encoded protein: CASSYAGPEQYF.

This clone was detected only once. This chain links TRBV7-8 with TRBJ2-2, with 14 bases that match TRBD2. Germline assignment: CDR1 SGHVS and CDR2 FQNEAQ. The CDR3 is made up of 19 amino acids. V shed 3 bases, J shed 1 base, and the junction held 7 bases outside the gene matches. The CDR3 loop is CASSFMTSGRAVNTGELFF. For the CDR3, the DNA is TGTGCCAGCAGCTTTATGACTAGCGGGAGGGCCGTGAACACCGGGGAGCTGTTTTTT.

V gene TRBV6-1 combines with J gene TRBJ2-1; TRBD2 matches at 9 bases. The germline gives CDR1 MNHNS, CDR2 SASEGT. V was pared by 3 bases and J by 8 bases, with 5 bases of the junction left unmatched. CDR3 length: 14 amino acids. CDR3 nucleotides: TGTGCCAGCAGTGATTTGGCTAGCGGGGATGAGCAGTTCTTC. Translation: CASSDLASGDEQFF.